The 20 T cell receptor beta chains listed next were all sequenced from one sample in a study of T cell responses to AZD1222 COVID-19 vaccine (dated by TCRdb to 2020 to 2022). Library preparation employed the immunoSEQ multiplex PCR assay. Entries here come from immuneACCESS through TCRdb and include only in-frame sequences with V and J called. Some clones fail to appear in such tables; in the studies checked, an unresolved V gene covers under half of the shortfall, and the cause of the remainder is unknown. Present in this sample are around 130,000 clones, approximately 86% of which were seen just once. The ten largest clonotypes hold 2.5% to 3.5% of the sample. The meaning of the sample's time point label: about 28 days (+/-7) after the second vaccine dose. The sequences come from peripheral blood, collected 28 days after the second AZD1222 dose. These receptors all stem from an adult who received the AZD1222 COVID-19 vaccine.

The rearrangement joins TRBV3-1 (or the pseudogene TRBV3-2) to TRBJ2-7; D call uncertain. Germline CDR1 is LGHDT and CDR2 is YNNKEL (reference sequence). V was pared by 7 bases and J by 3 bases, with 19 bases between. The CDR3 runs to 15 residues. The DNA of the CDR3 is TGTGCCAGCACGCTTGGGCCGCCACCCAACTACGAGCAGTACTTC. As protein: CASTLGPPPNYEQYF.

The chain employs TRBV5-1 and TRBJ2-1; no definite D call. Germline V gives CDR1 SGHRS, CDR2 YFSETQ. Trimming removed 6 bases from V and 11 bases from J, with 15 bases in between. The CDR3 has 12 amino acids. CDR3 in amino acids: CASTPPLGQQFF. The CDR3 DNA is TGCGCCAGCACACCCCCCCTTGGACAGCAGTTCTTC.

The genes are TRBV27 and TRBJ2-7; 10 bases line up with TRBD1. In germline, CDR1 is MNHEY, CDR2 SMNVEV (reference sequence). There are 14 residues in the CDR3. J gave up 4 bases and V 6 bases, and 6 bases lay outside the gene matches. Here the CDR3 DNA reads TGTGCCAGCAGAAGTGGGACAGGGGTTTACGAGCAGTACTTC. This encodes CASRSGTGVYEQYF.

V and J are TRBV5-1 and TRBJ1-1, with a possible D match to TRBD1 (5 bases). In germline, CDR1 is SGHRS, CDR2 YFSETQ. The ends were cut back, 3 bases at V and 11 bases at J, with 17 bases in the middle. The CDR3 is 13 residues long. The CDR3 loop is CASSSGHGESAFF. CDR3 in DNA: TGCGCCAGCAGCTCCGGACACGGGGAGAGCGCTTTCTTT.

This chain connects TRBV25-1 to TRBJ2-5, with 8 bases lining up with TRBD1. The CDR3 contains 14 residues. The germline V gene encodes CDR1 MGHDK and CDR2 SYGVNS. The V and J ends lost 4 bases and 4 bases, in that order; junction bases with no gene match: 5. CDR3 nucleotide sequence: TGTGCCAGCAGTGCCGGACAGGGTATAGAGACCCAGTACTTC. This gives the protein CASSAGQGIETQYF. The entire variable domain, with the rest obtained from reference TRBV25-1 and TRBJ2-5, is as follows: EADIYQTPRYLVIGTGKKITLECSQTMGHDKMYWYQQDPGMELHLIHYSYGVNSTEKGDLSSESTVSRIRTEHFPLTLESARPSHTSQYLCASSAGQGIETQYFGPGTRLLVL.

The DNA for the CDR3 is TGTGCCAGCAGTCCGGACAGGGTGGGTGAGCAGTACTTC. Translating gives CASSPDRVGEQYF. The chain combines TRBV6-5 with TRBJ2-7, with 8 bases matching TRBD1. Looked up from germline, CDR1 is MNHEY and CDR2 is SVGAGI. V shed 5 bases and J 7 bases; nucleotides not matched to a gene: 7. The CDR3 runs to 13 residues.

CDR3 loop: CASSLLGGAFGYTF. Written as DNA, the CDR3 is TGTGCCAGCAGTCTGCTAGGGGGCGCGTTTGGCTACACCTTC. The genes are TRBV28 and TRBJ1-2; 7 nucleotides align to TRBD1. CDR3 length equals 14 residues. Germline V gene lookup returns CDR1 MDHEN and CDR2 SYDVKM. V was clipped by 5 bases and J by 7 bases; unmatched bases: 10.

The V gene is TRBV19, the J gene TRBJ2-7, with 8 bases that match TRBD1. The CDR3 covers 15 residues. From germline, CDR1 is LNHDA and CDR2 SQIVND (reference sequence). V lost 4 bases to trimming and J lost 0 bases; unmatched junction nucleotides: 5. The CDR3 loop reads CASSTETGASYEQYF. The CDR3 DNA is TGTGCCAGTAGTACAGAGACAGGGGCCTCCTACGAGCAGTACTTC. Full variable domain (remainder filled in from reference TRBV19 and TRBJ2-7): DGGITQSPKYLFRKEGQNVTLSCEQNLNHDAMYWYRQDPGQGLRLIYYSQIVNDFQKGDIAEGYSVSREKKESFPLTVTSAQKNPTAFYLCASSTETGASYEQYFGPGTRLTVT.

This clone was seen a single time. The rearrangement links TRBV10-3 to TRBJ2-7; 8 bases are a match to TRBD1. This CDR3 region has 15 residues. Germline CDR1 is ENHRY and CDR2 is SYGVKD. The J segment lost 1 base and the V segment lost 0 bases, leaving 2 bases of the junction unmatched. The CDR3 DNA sequence: TGTGCCATCAGTGAGTCCGACAGGGGTTCCTACGAGCAGTACTTC. Amino acids: CAISESDRGSYEQYF.

The J gene is TRBJ1-1, the V gene TRBV5-1; the D gene is possibly TRBD1 (6 bases). The CDR3 is 15 amino acids. V lost 4 bases to trimming and J lost 1 base, with 14 bases between them. The germline CDR1 and CDR2 sequences are SGHRS and YFSETQ. The CDR3 reads CASSKTGTPNTEAFF. In DNA, the CDR3 is TGCGCCAGCAGCAAGACCGGGACACCGAACACTGAAGCTTTCTTT.

This clone showed up just once. The chain employs TRBV9 and TRBJ2-5; D is unclear. CDR1 SGDLS and CDR2 YYNGEE come from the germline V gene. This CDR3 is 14 amino acids long. The V end was cut by 0 bases, the J end by 3 bases, with 9 bases between. CDR3 coding DNA: TGTGCCAGCAGCGTAGGTTGGGTCAAAGAGACCCAGTACTTC. This sequence encodes CASSVGWVKETQYF.

Comments on this clone: Other DNA sequences in this specimen translate into the identical CDR3. The chain uses TRBV5-1 and TRBJ2-1, with D uncertain. The CDR3 extends over 12 amino acids. Per germline, CDR1 SGHRS and CDR2 YFSETQ. V gave up 4 bases and J gave up 6 bases, with 8 bases separating them. The CDR3 nucleotides read TGCGCCAGCAGCCTTAGGCCCAATGAGCAGTTCTTC. This codes for CASSLRPNEQFF.

The count of this clone is one. This rearrangement joins TRBV30 to TRBJ1-2; no clear D. The length of the CDR3 is 11 residues. V lost 2 bases and J 4 bases, leaving 5 bases between the germline ends. Germline V CDR1 and CDR2: GTSNPN, SVGIG (reference sequence). CDR3 nucleotides: TGTGCCTGGAGTACTCTCTATGGCTACACCTTC. The encoded protein is CAWSTLYGYTF.

In its sample, this clone was seen a few times. The V and J genes are TRBV7-2 and TRBJ1-5; a possible D gene is TRBD1 (5 bases). This CDR3 has 14 amino acids. The V and J ends lost 5 bases and 3 bases respectively, with 11 bases between them. Germline-derived CDR1 and CDR2 are SGHTA and FQGNSA. Written as DNA, the CDR3 is TGTGCCAGCAGCCGTACAGGCTCCAATCAGCCCCAGCATTTT. It encodes CASSRTGSNQPQHF.

V is TRBV29-1 and J is TRBJ2-7, with 9 nucleotides matching TRBD1. Germline V gene data show CDR1 as SQVTM and CDR2 as ANQGSEA. CDR3 length: 14 residues. V trimming: 4 bases; J trimming: 2 bases; junction bases outside the gene matches: 6. Written as DNA, the CDR3 is TGCAGCGTTGCCCAGGGACAGGGTGCCTACGAGCAGTACTTC. Its translation: CSVAQGQGAYEQYF.

This chain uses TRBV3-1 (or the pseudogene TRBV3-2) with TRBJ1-1; no firm D call. The CDR3 has 13 residues. Germline CDR1 is LGHDT and CDR2 is YNNKEL (reference sequence). The ends were cut back, 1 base at V and 7 bases at J, with 10 bases in the middle. The CDR3 reads CASSQGVRSEAFF. In DNA, the CDR3 is TGTGCCAGCAGCCAAGGAGTAAGAAGTGAAGCTTTCTTT.

The chain employs TRBV9 and TRBJ2-3, with 7 bases lining up with TRBD1. The CDR3 contains 16 residues. Germline V gene lookup returns CDR1 SGDLS and CDR2 YYNGEE. The trim removed 3 bases at V and 4 bases at J, leaving 11 bases unmatched. The CDR3 DNA reads as TGTGCCAGCAGCGCACGCCAGGGGGTAGAACCAGATACGCAGTATTTT. Its protein product is CASSARQGVEPDTQYF.

This clone showed up just once. The rearrangement uses TRBV5-4 and TRBJ1-2, with D possibly TRBD1 on 5 matching bases. The CDR3 has 14 residues. Trimming cost V 5 bases and J 2 bases, with 13 bases left between them. Germline V gives CDR1 SGHNT, CDR2 YYREEE (reference sequence). The chain's CDR3 is CASRAGTENYGYTF. As DNA, the CDR3 is TGTGCCAGCAGGGCCGGGACGGAAAACTATGGCTACACCTTC.

CDR3 region: CASSLGPGGREQYF. The CDR3 DNA sequence: TGTGCCAGCAGCTTGGGTCCAGGGGGCCGCGAGCAGTACTTC. V is TRBV5-4 and J is TRBJ2-7, with TRBD1 matching over 8 bases. Per germline, CDR1 SGHNT and CDR2 YYREEE (reference sequence). V dropped 0 bases and J dropped 6; count of bases not matched to a gene: 5. The CDR3 consists of 14 residues.

This chain connects TRBV10-3 to TRBJ1-2; no reliable D call. V shed 9 bases and J shed 0 bases, with 23 bases lying between them. The CDR3 extends over 17 amino acids. Germline values: CDR1 ENHRY, CDR2 SYGVKD. The CDR3 DNA reads as TGTGCCATAATGGGTCCCAGGAGTCCCAGTCCTAACTATGGCTACACCTTC. Encoded protein: CAIMGPRSPSPNYGYTF.